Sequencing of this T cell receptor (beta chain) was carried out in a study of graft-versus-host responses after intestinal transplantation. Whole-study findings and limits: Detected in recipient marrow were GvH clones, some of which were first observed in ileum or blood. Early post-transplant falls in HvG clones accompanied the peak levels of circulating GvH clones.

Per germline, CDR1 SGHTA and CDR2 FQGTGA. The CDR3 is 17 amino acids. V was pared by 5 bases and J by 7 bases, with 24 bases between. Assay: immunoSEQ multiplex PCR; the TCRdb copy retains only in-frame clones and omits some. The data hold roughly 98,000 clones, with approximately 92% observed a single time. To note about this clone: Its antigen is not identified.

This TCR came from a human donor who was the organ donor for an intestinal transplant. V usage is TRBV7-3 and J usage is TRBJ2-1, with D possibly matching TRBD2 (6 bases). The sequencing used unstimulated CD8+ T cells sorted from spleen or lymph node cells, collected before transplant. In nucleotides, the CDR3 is TGTGCCAGCAGCCCGACCCAGGCAGCGGGCGTATGGAATGAGCAGTTCTTC. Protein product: CASSPTQAAGVWNEQFF.